The sequence of this T cell receptor beta chain was determined in a study of T cell clonality in common variable immunodeficiency (dated by TCRdb to the mid-2010s). This clone was seen a handful of times. Its antigen specificity is not known. The DNA ends 3 residues before the CDR3 does, and the rest of the CDR3 is filled in from the germline J gene. For sequencing, equivalent amounts of genomic DNA were input from CVID and control samples. For every sample, a 60 bp segment covering the rearranged TCRbeta CDR3 region was amplified and then sequenced. The immunoSEQ assay, a bias-corrected multiplex PCR combined with high-throughput sequencing, was used for TCRbeta amplification. The authors' analysis ran thus. Every unique nucleotide sequence was considered a clone and was annotated with V, D and J genes, copy number and frequency. Sequences were labeled productive if in frame, and non-productive if out of frame or containing stop codons. As previously described, clonality was calculated on the basis of Shannon's entropy. The predicted amino acid sequences of productive clones were used to derive mean CDR3 Kyte-Doolittle hydropathy. Using the R hclust function, scaled V gene usage was clustered hierarchically with Manhattan distance and complete linkage. Sharing of clones by CDR3 amino acid sequence was evaluated through resampling of 12 repertoires per group over 100 rounds. Repertoires were searched for roughly 70 published EBV-specific and a few hundred published CMV-specific TCRbeta sequences. A couple of CVID samples yielding fewer than 10,000 sequences were excluded from analysis, leaving 42 CVID repertoires. TCRdb's version of the immuneACCESS table is confined to in-frame rearrangements and falls short of the full clone set. An unresolved V gene accounts for under half of the shortfall where checked; the remainder is of unknown origin. The V and J calls and clone size come from that table; D and trimming were worked out from the DNA. The sample comprises about 23,000 clones, and every one was counted more than once. The biggest ten clones account for around 9% of the sample.

The research as a whole found: Fewer deletions and N-nucleotide insertions were reportedly observed in CVID TCRbeta sequences, and highly modified clones with 13 or more V deletions were reportedly absent from CVID TCRbeta sequences. Even though DNA input was the same, control samples had an average of about 89,000 unique sequences each, compared with about 31,000 in CVID samples. Patient heterogeneity within the CVID cohort put limits on correlating repertoire features with clinical complications. Compared with healthy controls, CVID subjects showed increased TCRbeta clonality (t-test p = 0.018), a feature most characteristic of about a third of subjects. According to the authors, finding the cause of the higher clonality in CVID would require sequencing the repertoires of T cell subpopulations. Healthy controls shared more TCRbeta clones with each other than CVID subjects shared among themselves (p < 0.0001).

CVID was diagnosed by standard criteria: serum IgG, IgA and/or IgM reduced below normal range, plus specific antibody deficiency. The CVID group comprised some 44 subjects, 15 or so female and approximately 29 male, aged 9 to 64 years with a mean age of roughly 44. Most of the CVID patients and most of the healthy controls were of Caucasian heritage. At the time of study participation, every CVID subject had been on replacement immunoglobulin therapy for one year or longer. When blood was collected, none of the CVID subjects were ill or on immunomodulatory or immunosuppressive medication. Heparinized peripheral whole blood samples of about 5 to 9 ml were collected from each donor. Genomic DNA from adults with common variable immune deficiency (CVID) and from healthy adult controls was used for sequencing of TCRbeta CDR3 repertoires. Diluted blood was density-centrifuged over Hypaque 1077 or Ficoll-Paque to isolate peripheral blood mononuclear cells. Genomic DNA was obtained from unsorted mononuclear cells through either Qiagen column purification or a centrifugation-based method.

From V the trimming removes 8 bases and from J it removes 5 bases, while the gene matches leave 5 bases of the junction unaccounted for. From a lookup of the germline V gene, CDR1 and CDR2 are SNHLY and FYNNEI. The CDR3, from cysteine to phenylalanine, totals 14 residues. The DNA shown is the part of the CDR3 that was read: 33 bases, in frame from base 1. The sequencing input was peripheral blood mononuclear cells. The origin of this receptor is a human donor with common variable immunodeficiency. This chain is built from TRBV2 and TRBJ2-1, with 11 central nucleotides matching TRBD2. The CDR3 DNA, read in part, is TGTGCCAGCGTGGGACTAGCGGAGAACAATGAG. This gives the protein CASVGLAENNE. The CDR3 in its entirety is CASVGLAENNEQFF.